A selection of T cell receptor beta chains follows, all from one sample in a study of regulatory T cells in long-lasting Graves disease. Each CDR3 protein is one row after TCRdb ran MiXCR on the multiplex PCR reads. There are a few hundred thousand distinct CDR3 sequences in the sample; approximately 16% occur only once, and 20% to 25% lies in the top ten. Separately, the same data were catalogued under a study of T cells in Graves' hyperthyroidism and ophthalmopathy.

Specimen: peripheral blood mononuclear cells (PBMCs), collected at new diagnosis, from a patient treated with antithyroid drugs. The receptors shown here come from a woman under 30 with Graves disease. CDR3s include the opening cysteine and the closing phenylalanine or tryptophan. The order of the fields is D gene, clone size, J gene, V gene, CDR3 DNA, CDR3 protein. D genes are given only for firm matches. The size of a clone is reported for some rows only, either as once, few or many, or as a class for expanded clones.

>NA|many|TRBJ1-2|TRBV2
TGTGCCAGCAGTGAAGCTTGGACGCGGGGCTATGGCTACACCTTC
CASSEAWTRGYGYTF
>NA|NA|TRBJ2-1|TRBV7-6
TGTGCCAGCAGCTTAGTCCTAACCGGTCAGGGTGGAACCGGCAATGAGCAGTTCTTC
CASSLVLTGQGGTGNEQFF
>NA|few|TRBJ2-3|TRBV9
TGTGCCAGCAGCGTAGCTCCGATCACAGATACGCAGTATTTT
CASSVAPITDTQYF
>TRBD1|NA|TRBJ2-3|TRBV24-1
TGTGCCACCAGTGATGGACAGGGGATCGGAGATACGCAGTATTTT
CATSDGQGIGDTQYF
>NA|NA|TRBJ1-5|TRBV19
TGTGCCAGTAGTGGATTGCAGGAGGGGGGTCAGCCCCAGCATTTT
CASSGLQEGGQPQHF
>NA|few|TRBJ2-2|TRBV28
TGTGCCAGCAGTCAACTAGCCGGCACCGGGGAGCTGTTTTTT
CASSQLAGTGELFF
>TRBD2|many|TRBJ2-3|TRBV28
TGTGCCAGCCTACCGGGGAGGGTTTTTACAGATACGCAGTATTTT
CASLPGRVFTDTQYF
>NA|many|TRBJ1-5|TRBV6-1
TGTGCCAGCAGTGAAGCGGTCCGGCAGAATAGCAATCAGCCCCAGCATTTT
CASSEAVRQNSNQPQHF
>TRBD1|few|TRBJ2-3|TRBV6-5
TGTGCCAGCAGTTCTAGAGGACAGGGCACAGATACGCAGTATTTT
CASSSRGQGTDTQYF
>NA|NA|TRBJ2-2|TRBV7-9
TGTGCCAGCAGCCCAGCGGGCACCGGGGAGCTGTTTTTT
CASSPAGTGELFF
>NA|few|TRBJ1-1|TRBV2
TGTGCCAGCAGTGGGTCACAGGGACTTAGGTTGGGCACTGAAGCTTTCTTT
CASSGSQGLRLGTEAFF
>NA|many|TRBJ2-7|TRBV6-2/TRBV6-3
TGTGCCAGCAGTTACTCTAGGGGAGCGGTAAGCTCCTACGAGCAGTACTTC
CASSYSRGAVSSYEQYF
>NA|many|TRBJ2-7|TRBV30
TGTGCCTGGAGTGTTTACGTCTCCTACGAGCAGTACTTC
CAWSVYVSYEQYF
>NA|many|TRBJ2-7|TRBV29-1
TGCAGCGTTCGCAGGGGCCCCTACGAGCAGTACTTC
CSVRRGPYEQYF
>NA|many|TRBJ2-3|TRBV6-1
TGTGCCAGCAGTGAAAACGGGGTCCTCACAGATACGCAGTATTTT
CASSENGVLTDTQYF
>NA|NA|TRBJ1-1|TRBV20-1
TGCAGTGCTAGCAGATCGAACACTGAAGCTTTCTTT
CSASRSNTEAFF
>NA|many|TRBJ2-3|TRBV20-1
TGCAGTGCTCCCGTCACGCAGTATTTT
CSAPVTQYF
>NA|many|TRBJ2-5|TRBV28
TGTGCCAGCAGGACGGTGGTAGAGGAGACCCAGTACTTC
CASRTVVEETQYF
>TRBD1|few|TRBJ1-6|TRBV7-8
TGTGCCAGCAGCTTATTGTTCAGGGGGTCGAATTCACCCCTCCACTTT
CASSLLFRGSNSPLHF
>TRBD2|many|TRBJ2-5|TRBV11-3
TGTGCCAGCAAGCTGACTAGCGGACGAGAGACCCAGTACTTC
CASKLTSGRETQYF
>NA|NA|TRBJ2-7|TRBV4-1
TGCGCCAGCAGCCAATATGCGTCGCTCGAGCAGTACTTC
CASSQYASLEQYF
>TRBD2|many|TRBJ2-7|TRBV5-1
TGCGCCAGCAACCCGGGACTAGCGGGAGACGAGCAGTACTTC
CASNPGLAGDEQYF
>NA|NA|TRBJ1-3|TRBV7-2
TGTGCCAGCAGCCACGGGTTGGGAAACACCATATATTTT
CASSHGLGNTIYF